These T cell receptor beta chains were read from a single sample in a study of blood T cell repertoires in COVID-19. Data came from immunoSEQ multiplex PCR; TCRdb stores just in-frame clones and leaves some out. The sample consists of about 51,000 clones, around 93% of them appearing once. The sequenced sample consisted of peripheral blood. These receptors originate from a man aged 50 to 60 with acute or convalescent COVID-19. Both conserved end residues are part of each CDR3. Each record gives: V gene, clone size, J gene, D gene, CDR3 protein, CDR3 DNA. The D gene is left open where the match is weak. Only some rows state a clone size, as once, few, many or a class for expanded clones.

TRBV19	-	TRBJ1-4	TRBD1	CASRDRGRTNEKLFF	TGTGCCAGTCGGGACAGGGGTCGCACTAATGAAAAACTGTTTTTT
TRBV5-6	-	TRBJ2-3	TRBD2	CASSYTGTRETDTQYF	TGTGCCAGCAGCTACACCGGGACTAGAGAAACAGATACGCAGTATTTT
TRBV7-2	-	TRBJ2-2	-	CASSLGDTGELFF	TGTGCCAGCAGCCTAGGAGACACCGGGGAGCTGTTTTTT
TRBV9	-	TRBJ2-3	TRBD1	CASSARQGSTDTQYF	TGTGCCAGCAGCGCGAGACAGGGTAGCACAGATACGCAGTATTTT
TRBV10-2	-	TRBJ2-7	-	CASSINYEQYF	TGCGCCAGCAGTATCAATTACGAGCAGTACTTC
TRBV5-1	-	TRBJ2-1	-	CASSQVPGAENEQFF	TGCGCCAGCAGCCAGGTCCCAGGGGCAGAAAATGAGCAGTTCTTC
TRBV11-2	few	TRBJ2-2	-	CASSLLITGELFF	TGTGCCAGCAGCTTACTTATCACCGGGGAGCTGTTTTTT
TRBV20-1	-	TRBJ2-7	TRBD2	CSASPTSGGNEQYF	TGCAGTGCTAGTCCGACTAGCGGGGGAAACGAGCAGTACTTC
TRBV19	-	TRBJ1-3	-	CASKNGQFHSGNTIYF	TGTGCCAGTAAGAACGGACAGTTCCACTCTGGAAACACCATATATTTT
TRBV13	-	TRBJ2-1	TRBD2	CASSPGLANNEQFF	TGTGCCAGCAGCCCCGGACTAGCTAACAATGAGCAGTTCTTC
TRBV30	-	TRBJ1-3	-	CAWRMSGAGNTIYF	TGTGCCTGGAGAATGTCAGGGGCTGGAAACACCATATATTTT
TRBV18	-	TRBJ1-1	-	CASSPQRAFSTTNTEAFF	TGTGCCAGCTCACCACAGAGGGCCTTTTCCACCACGAACACTGAAGCTTTCTTT
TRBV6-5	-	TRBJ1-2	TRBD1	CASRGQGAGNYGYTF	TGTGCCAGTAGGGGACAGGGGGCCGGAAACTATGGCTACACCTTC
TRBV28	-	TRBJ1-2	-	CASRDSRQIYGYTF	TGTGCCAGCAGAGACTCCCGCCAGATTTATGGCTACACCTTC
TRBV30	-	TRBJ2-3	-	CAWSRVDQGTDTQYF	TGTGCCTGGAGTAGGGTCGATCAGGGCACCGATACGCAGTATTTT
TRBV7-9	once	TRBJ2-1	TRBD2	CASTGGSYNEQFF	TGTGCCAGCACGGGAGGGTCCTACAATGAGCAGTTCTTC
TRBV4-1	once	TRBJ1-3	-	CASSQEPGVSGNTIYF	TGCGCCAGCAGCCAAGAACCGGGGGTTTCTGGAAACACCATATATTTT
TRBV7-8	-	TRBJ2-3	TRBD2	CASSLGAGGYTDTQYF	TGTGCCAGCAGCTTAGGAGCGGGGGGATACACAGATACGCAGTATTTT
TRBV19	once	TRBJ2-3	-	CASSIDLWTTTDTQYF	TGTGCCAGTAGTATAGATCTCTGGACTACAACAGATACGCAGTATTTT
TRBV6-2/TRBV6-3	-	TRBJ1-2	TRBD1	CASSYNRDRPIGYTF	TGTGCCAGCAGTTACAACCGGGACAGGCCTATTGGCTACACCTTC
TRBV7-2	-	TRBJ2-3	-	CASSLARRVAFTDTQYF	TGTGCCAGCAGCTTAGCTCGCAGGGTCGCATTCACAGATACGCAGTATTTT
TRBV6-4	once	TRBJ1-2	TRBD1	CASSVSQGNGYTF	TGTGCCAGCAGTGTATCACAGGGGAATGGCTACACCTTC
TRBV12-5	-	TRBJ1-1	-	CASGSTSGHGNTEAFF	TGTGCTAGTGGTTCAACATCAGGACACGGGAACACTGAAGCTTTCTTT
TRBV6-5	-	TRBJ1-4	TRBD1	CASRKTGATNEKLFF	TGTGCCAGCAGGAAAACAGGGGCAACTAATGAAAAACTGTTTTTT
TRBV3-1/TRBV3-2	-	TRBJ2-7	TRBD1	CASSQTGTNYEQYF	TGTGCCAGCAGCCAGACAGGGACAAATTACGAGCAGTACTTC
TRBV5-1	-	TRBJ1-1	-	CASRTGEDTEAFF	TGCGCCAGCAGGACAGGCGAAGACACTGAAGCTTTCTTT
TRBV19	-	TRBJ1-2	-	CASRIQGDYGYTF	TGTGCCAGCCGGATACAGGGTGACTATGGCTACACCTTC
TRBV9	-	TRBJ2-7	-	CASSVGTTGHEQYF	TGTGCCAGCAGCGTAGGGACAACCGGGCACGAGCAGTACTTC
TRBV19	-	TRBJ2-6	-	CASRKNQGQVSGANVLTF	TGTGCCAGTAGGAAAAACCAGGGGCAGGTCTCTGGGGCCAACGTCCTGACTTTC
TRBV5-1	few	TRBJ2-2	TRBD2	CASSLTSGGAGGELFF	TGCGCCAGCAGCTTGACTAGCGGGGGGGCCGGAGGGGAGCTGTTTTTT
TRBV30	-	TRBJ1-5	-	CAWGTGPQGSQHF	TGTGCCTGGGGTACAGGGCCCCAGGGGTCCCAGCATTTT
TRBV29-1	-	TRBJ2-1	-	CSYRGEIPSQSSYNEQFF	TGCAGTTACCGCGGCGAAATCCCCTCTCAAAGCTCCTACAATGAGCAGTTCTTC
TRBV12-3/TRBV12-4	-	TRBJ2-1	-	CASLLTGSNEQFF	TGTGCCAGCCTCTTAACAGGGTCCAATGAGCAGTTCTTC
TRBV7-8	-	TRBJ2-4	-	CASSRGESKSGSKNIQYF	TGTGCCAGCAGCCGAGGGGAGTCCAAATCGGGATCCAAAAACATTCAGTACTTC
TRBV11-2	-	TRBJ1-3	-	CASSQSQAYGNTIYF	TGTGCCAGCAGCCAATCACAGGCCTATGGAAACACCATATATTTT
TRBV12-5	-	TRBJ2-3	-	CASAWRESTDTQYF	TGTGCCTCCGCATGGAGGGAAAGCACAGATACGCAGTATTTT
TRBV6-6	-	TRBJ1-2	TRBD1	CASRPGGTGRSGYTF	TGTGCCAGCAGGCCCGGGGGGACAGGGCGGAGTGGCTACACCTTC
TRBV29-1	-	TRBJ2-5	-	CSSGGWASETQYF	TGCAGCTCCGGGGGATGGGCATCAGAGACCCAGTACTTC
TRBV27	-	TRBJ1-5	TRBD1	CASSPTGVAYQPQHF	TGTGCCAGCAGCCCAACAGGGGTGGCCTATCAGCCCCAGCATTTT
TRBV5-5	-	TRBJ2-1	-	CASSFTSGGEAYNEQFF	TGTGCCAGCAGCTTTACCTCGGGGGGCGAGGCCTACAATGAGCAGTTCTTC
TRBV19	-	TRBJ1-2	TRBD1	CASSTIETGRNGYTF	TGTGCCAGTAGTACTATCGAGACAGGGCGGAACGGCTACACCTTC
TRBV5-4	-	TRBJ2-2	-	CASSSGGGEYTGELFF	TGTGCCAGCAGCTCCGGAGGGGGGGAATACACCGGGGAGCTGTTTTTT